The TCR beta chain under discussion was sequenced for a study of cytomegalovirus exposure and HLA in healthy donors. In regard to this clone: Its antigen is not identified.

Findings of the study overall: The study assumed roughly uniform donor sequencing depth for presence/absence analyses. Donor immune exposure was known only as CMV serostatus. Analyzed later, association rates of TCRs varied across HLA loci, with DRB1 most and HLA-C fewest.

PCR employed 60 Vbeta and 13 Jbeta primers. Data came from immunoSEQ multiplex PCR; TCRdb stores just in-frame clones and leaves some out. The sample holds 150,000 to 200,000 clones, less than 85% seen once. The origin of this receptor is a middle-aged man in good health and CMV-seronegative. Sequences were obtained from PBMCs.

The CDR3 coding sequence is TGTGCCAGCTCGGGACAGGGGCAGGGGACTGAAGCTTTCTTT. Its protein product is CASSGQGQGTEAFF. J is TRBJ1-1 and V is TRBV2; 10 bases agree with TRBD1. In germline, CDR1 is SNHLY, CDR2 FYNNEI. The length of the CDR3 is 14 residues. V lost 8 bases to trimming and J lost 5 bases; unmatched junction nucleotides: 8.